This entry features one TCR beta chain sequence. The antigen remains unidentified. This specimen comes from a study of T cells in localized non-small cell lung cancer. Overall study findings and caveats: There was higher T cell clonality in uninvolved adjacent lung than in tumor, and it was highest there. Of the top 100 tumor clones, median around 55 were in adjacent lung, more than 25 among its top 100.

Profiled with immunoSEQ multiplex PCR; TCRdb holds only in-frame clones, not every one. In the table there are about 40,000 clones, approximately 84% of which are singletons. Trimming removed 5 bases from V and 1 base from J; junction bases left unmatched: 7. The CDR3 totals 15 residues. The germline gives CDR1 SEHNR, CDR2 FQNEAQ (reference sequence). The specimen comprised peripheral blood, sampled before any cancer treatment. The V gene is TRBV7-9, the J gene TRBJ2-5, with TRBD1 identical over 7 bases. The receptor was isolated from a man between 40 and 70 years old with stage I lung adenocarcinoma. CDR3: CASSPRDRAQETQYF. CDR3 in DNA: TGTGCCAGCAGCCCTAGAGACAGGGCCCAAGAGACCCAGTACTTC. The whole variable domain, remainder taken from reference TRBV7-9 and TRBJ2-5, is DTGVSQNPRHKITKRGQNVTFRCDPISEHNRLYWYRQTLGQGPEFLTYFQNEAQLEKSRLLSDRFSAERPKGSFSTLEIQRTEQGDSAMYLCASSPRDRAQETQYFGPGTRLLVL.